This TCR beta chain was identified in a study of beta chain features in type 1 diabetes. About the study: The number of sorted cells examined across all samples was 107,917,701. Study results and caveats: In every one of the four CD4+ subsets, TCRB CDR3s were moderately but significantly shorter in Type 1 diabetes patients.

As every portion of the isolated RNA was reverse transcribed, the sequencing read expressed TCRB transcripts. Profiling relied on immunoSEQ multiplex PCR, and the TCRdb table lists in-frame clones only, not all of them. The top ten hold around 0.96% of the sample, which has 10,000 to 15,000 clones, about half seen once. V was clipped by 0 bases and J by 3 bases; unmatched bases: 14. The CDR3 extends over 19 amino acids. Germline CDR1 SGHTA, CDR2 FQGNSA. Remarks on this clone: Its specificity is not known.

The rearrangement joins TRBV7-2 to TRBJ2-7; 10 positions match TRBD2. Material for sequencing was stem cell memory CD4+ T cells from blood. The clonotype originates from a man in his late teens or twenties in good health. CDR3 loop: CASSLAWSRLGTSDYEQYF. CDR3 in DNA: TGTGCCAGCAGCTTAGCGTGGTCAAGACTGGGGACTAGCGACTACGAGCAGTACTTC.